The 13 T cell receptor beta chains reported below all come from one sample, sequenced in a study of CD4 T cells in relation to SARS-CoV-2 and coronaviruses. The antigens of these receptors remain unknown. Unexposed donor CD4+ T cells date from about 2011-2018, before the COVID-19 pandemic. The cells were cultured for approximately ten days before CD4+ T cells were isolated. Profiling relied on immunoSEQ multiplex PCR, and the TCRdb table lists in-frame clones only, not all of them. The repertoire consists of tens of thousands of clones, with about 80% occurring once and the leading ten covering roughly 12%. Sequences were obtained from CD4+ T cells from PBMCs, cultured in vitro. These receptors were taken from a human donor in good health.

J is TRBJ2-1 and V is TRBV10-3; 7 nucleotides agree with TRBD2. J gave up 0 bases and V 8 bases, and 4 bases lay outside the gene matches. Germline values: CDR1 ENHRY, CDR2 SYGVKD. CDR3 length: 14 residues. CDR3 bases: TGTGCCATCGGGCGGGACTACTCCTACAATGAGCAGTTCTTC. It translates to CAIGRDYSYNEQFF.

This clone was seen more than once but under ten times. One junction end does not reproduce the germline sequence, and a read error may be involved. V gene TRBV3-1 (or the pseudogene TRBV3-2) combines with J gene TRBJ2-6; no clear D. The length of the CDR3 is 15 residues. Germline V gives CDR1 LGHDT, CDR2 YNNKEL (reference sequence). The CDR3 loop reads CASGQELSGANVLTF. CDR3 sequence (DNA): TGTGCCAGCGGCCAGGAGCTCTCTGGGGCCAACGTCCTGACTTTC.

The rearrangement links TRBV19 to TRBJ1-6; D uncertain. V shed 3 bases and J shed 6 bases, with 12 bases lying between them. CDR3 length: 15 residues. CDR1 LNHDA and CDR2 SQIVND come from the germline V gene (reference sequence). This chain's CDR3 is CASSIASLVNSPLHF. CDR3 sequence (DNA): TGTGCCAGTAGTATTGCCAGCTTGGTTAATTCACCCCTCCACTTT.

The chain's CDR3 is CASSSRGWRGPTNEKLFF. As DNA, the CDR3 is TGTGCCAGCAGCTCCAGAGGATGGAGGGGTCCCACTAATGAAAAACTGTTTTTT. V usage is TRBV7-9 and J usage is TRBJ1-4, with D possibly TRBD1 on 5 matching bases. Looked up from germline, CDR1 is SEHNR and CDR2 is FQNEAQ (reference sequence). The V end lost 4 bases, the J end lost 2 bases, and 20 bases lay between the germline ends. The CDR3 has 18 residues. Filled out from reference TRBV7-9 and TRBJ1-4, the complete variable domain reads DTGVSQNPRHKITKRGQNVTFRCDPISEHNRLYWYRQTLGQGPEFLTYFQNEAQLEKSRLLSDRFSAERPKGSFSTLEIQRTEQGDSAMYLCASSSRGWRGPTNEKLFFGSGTQLSVL.

The chain is built from TRBV9 and TRBJ2-1; D gene ambiguous. The CDR3 has 15 amino acids. CDR1 is SGDLS, CDR2 YYNGEE, per germline. With 0 bases removed from V and 7 bases from J, the gap between germline ends came to 14 bases. The CDR3 reads CASSVGGELLNEQFF. For the CDR3, the DNA is TGTGCCAGCAGCGTAGGCGGCGAATTGTTGAATGAGCAGTTCTTC.

This clone was counted between two and nine times. This chain links TRBV2 with TRBJ2-7; D is unresolved. The CDR3 consists of 12 residues. Per germline, CDR1 SNHLY and CDR2 FYNNEI. V was trimmed by 7 bases and J by 1 base, leaving 8 bases between them. CDR3 sequence: CASKSLSYEQYF. DNA for the CDR3: TGTGCCAGCAAGTCCCTGTCCTACGAGCAGTACTTC.

This clone was recorded a few times. The genes are TRBV5-6 and TRBJ2-7; TRBD2 might be the D (7 bases). V was pared by 0 bases and J by 0 bases, with 13 bases between. Germline V gives CDR1 SGHDT, CDR2 YYEEEE. The CDR3 sequence is 16 residues long. CDR3 residues: CASSLGRGPSSYEQYF. The CDR3 coding sequence is TGTGCCAGCAGCTTGGGGCGGGGGCCTAGCTCCTACGAGCAGTACTTC. Looking up the rest from reference TRBV5-6 and TRBJ2-7 gives the full variable domain: DAGVTQSPTHLIKTRGQQVTLRCSPKSGHDTVSWYQQALGQGPQFIFQYYEEEERQRGNFPDRFSGHQFPNYSSELNVNALLLGDSALYLCASSLGRGPSSYEQYFGPGTRLTVT.

The sample holds a few counts of this clone. The J gene is TRBJ1-3, the V gene TRBV6-1; D call uncertain. Germline CDR1 reads MNHNS; CDR2 reads SASEGT. V gave up 0 bases and J gave up 0 bases, with 6 bases separating them. This CDR3 spans 15 amino acids. The CDR3 spells CASSEAEPSGNTIYF. The CDR3 coding sequence is TGTGCCAGCAGTGAAGCAGAACCCTCTGGAAACACCATATATTTT.

This chain uses TRBV2 with TRBJ1-1; D perhaps matches TRBD1 (6 bases). The V gene's germline CDR1 is SNHLY and CDR2 FYNNEI. The CDR3 has 13 amino acids. Deletions cut 8 bases from V and 6 bases from J, with 16 bases between. The CDR3 nucleotides read TGTGCCAGCTCCTTGGACAGATCCGCTGAAGCTTTCTTT. This gives the protein CASSLDRSAEAFF.

CDR3 DNA: TGTGCCAGCAGCTCCTTTGTCCAGACTCAGCAGTATTTT. Translating it yields CASSSFVQTQQYF. The genes are TRBV7-9 and TRBJ2-3, with unresolved D. CDR1 is SEHNR and CDR2 is FQNEAQ in the germline V gene (reference sequence). The CDR3 is 13 residues long. The ends were cut back, 4 bases at V and 11 bases at J, with 16 bases in the middle.

The chain carries TRBV5-3 and TRBJ1-6; D call uncertain. TRBV5-3 is noted as an ORF with a role that remains uncertain. The V end was cut by 0 bases, the J end by 10 bases, with 17 bases between. The CDR3 has 16 amino acids. CDR3 nucleotide sequence: TGTGCCAGAAGCTTGGGTAAGAGGTTAGTTGGATCACCCCTCCACTTT. It encodes CARSLGKRLVGSPLHF.

The chain employs TRBV30 and TRBJ2-1; D unresolved. Germline V gene data show CDR1 as GTSNPN and CDR2 as SVGIG (reference sequence). The V and J ends lost 1 base and 7 bases respectively, with 11 bases between them. CDR3 length: 13 amino acids. CDR3 amino acids: CAWSALLGNEQFF. The CDR3 DNA is TGTGCCTGGAGTGCCCTATTAGGAAATGAGCAGTTCTTC.

This clone was counted once. This chain uses TRBV18 with TRBJ2-7, with D perhaps matching TRBD1 (6 bases). From germline, CDR1 is KGHSH and CDR2 LQKENI. Trimming left V 1 base short and J 6 bases short, with 13 bases between. CDR3 length: 14 residues. CDR3 sequence: CASSPLRGRGEQYF. The CDR3 nucleotides are TGTGCCAGCTCACCACTTAGGGGCAGGGGCGAGCAGTACTTC.